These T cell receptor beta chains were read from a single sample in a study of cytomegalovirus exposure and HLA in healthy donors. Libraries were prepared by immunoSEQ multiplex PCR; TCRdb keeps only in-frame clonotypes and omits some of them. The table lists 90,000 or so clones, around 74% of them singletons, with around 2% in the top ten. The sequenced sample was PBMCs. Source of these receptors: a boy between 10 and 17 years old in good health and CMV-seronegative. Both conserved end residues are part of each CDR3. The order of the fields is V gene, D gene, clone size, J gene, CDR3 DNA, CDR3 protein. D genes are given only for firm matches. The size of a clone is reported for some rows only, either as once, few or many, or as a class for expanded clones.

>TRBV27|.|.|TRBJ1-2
TGTGCCAGCAGTTTATCGGGTCGCGGCTATGGCTACACCTTC
CASSLSGRGYGYTF
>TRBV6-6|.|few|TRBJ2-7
TGTGCCAACAAGCTTCCCCCCGGGACAACCAAATACGAGCAGTACTTC
CANKLPPGTTKYEQYF
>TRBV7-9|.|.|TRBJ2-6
TGTGCCAGCAGCCCATATCAACAGGTTGACTTGACTTTC
CASSPYQQVDLTF
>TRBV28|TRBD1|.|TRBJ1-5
TGTGCCAGCAGCCCTAAAAAGATCAGGGGGAGGTGGCCCCAGCATTTT
CASSPKKIRGRWPQHF
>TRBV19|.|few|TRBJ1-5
TGTGCCAGTAGTATAGATCCTGGAGGCAATCAGCCCCAGCATTTT
CASSIDPGGNQPQHF
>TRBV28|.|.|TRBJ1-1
TGTGCCAGCAGTCCAAAGAGGGATAACACTGAAGCTTTCTTT
CASSPKRDNTEAFF
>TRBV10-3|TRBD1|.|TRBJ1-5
TGTGCCATCAGTGAGACGTATCCCGACAGGGGTGCTCAGCCCCAGCATTTT
CAISETYPDRGAQPQHF
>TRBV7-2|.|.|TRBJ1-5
TGTGCCAGCAGCTTAACCCAGGGAGGAGGTCAGCCCCAGCATTTT
CASSLTQGGGQPQHF
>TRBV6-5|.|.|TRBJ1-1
TGTGCCAGCAGTTACAACACCGGGGGTTACACTGAAGCTTTCTTT
CASSYNTGGYTEAFF
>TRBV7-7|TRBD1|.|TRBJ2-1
TGTGCTAGCAGCTTAGGAGCAGGGGGCGATCCCAATGAGCAGTTCTTC
CASSLGAGGDPNEQFF
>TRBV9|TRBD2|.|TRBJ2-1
TGTGCCAGCAGTCGGCGGGAGAGCCATGAGCAGTTCTTC
CASSRRESHEQFF
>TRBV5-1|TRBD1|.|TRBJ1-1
TGCGCCAGCAGCCTACGACAGGGTCAGGCTGAAGCTTTCTTT
CASSLRQGQAEAFF
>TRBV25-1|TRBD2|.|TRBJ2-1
TGTGCCAGCAGACTAGCGGGTTACAATGAGCAGTTCTTC
CASRLAGYNEQFF
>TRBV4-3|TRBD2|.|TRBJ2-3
TGCGCCAGCAGCCAAGATTCGAGCGGGGGTATCACAGATACGCAGTATTTT
CASSQDSSGGITDTQYF
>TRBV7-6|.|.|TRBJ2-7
TGTGCCAGCAGCCCGTTCGGGGGTGACTACGAGCAGTACTTC
CASSPFGGDYEQYF
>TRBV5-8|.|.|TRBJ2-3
TGTGCCAGCAGCTTAGCGGTCGGGGATACGCAGTATTTT
CASSLAVGDTQYF
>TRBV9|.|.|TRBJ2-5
TGTGCCAGCAGCGAACTCGACGGGTACCAAGAGACCCAGTACTTC
CASSELDGYQETQYF
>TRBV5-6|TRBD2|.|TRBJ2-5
TGTGCCAGCAGCCTGGGGGGGGTGATGGGGGCCCAGTACTTC
CASSLGGVMGAQYF
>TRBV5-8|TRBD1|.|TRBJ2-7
TGTGCCAGCAGGTTTGGGATCGGGACAGGGTCCTACGAGCAGTACTTC
CASRFGIGTGSYEQYF
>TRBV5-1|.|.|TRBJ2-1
TGCGCCAGCAGCCTCGGGAACAGGGCAGATGAGCAGTTCTTC
CASSLGNRADEQFF
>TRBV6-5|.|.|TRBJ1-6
TGTGCCAGCAGTCCACAAACAGGAGATAATTCACCCCTCCACTTT
CASSPQTGDNSPLHF
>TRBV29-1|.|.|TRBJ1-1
TGCAGCGTTGAGGTGAGGAACACTGAAGCTTTCTTT
CSVEVRNTEAFF